Below, one T cell receptor (beta chain) is given with its context. The data stem from a study of T cells in Graves' hyperthyroidism and ophthalmopathy. Germline lookup yields CDR1 MGHDK and CDR2 SYGVNS. The CDR3 covers 15 residues. Trimming cost V 5 bases and J 1 base, with 13 bases left between them. TCR beta CDR3 region amplification was performed from RNA transcripts. The HTBI primer set served for first-round RT-PCR of the TCR CDR3. TCRdb itself ran the multiplex PCR reads through MiXCR, one entry per CDR3 protein. The sample consists of 560,000 or so distinct CDR3 sequences, about half of them appearing once.

The chain uses TRBV25-1 and TRBJ2-3; possibly TRBD2 for D (6 bases). The TCR comes from a woman between 18 and 30 years old with Graves' hyperthyroidism. The sample taken for sequencing was peripheral blood or thyroid tissue (not recorded which). The CDR3 DNA follows: TGTGCCAGCAGTTATCGAGCGGGTGGCACAGATACGCAGTATTTT. It codes for CASSYRAGGTDTQYF. The full variable domain, its missing parts supplied by reference TRBV25-1 and TRBJ2-3, is EADIYQTPRYLVIGTGKKITLECSQTMGHDKMYWYQQDPGMELHLIHYSYGVNSTEKGDLSSESTVSRIRTEHFPLTLESARPSHTSQYLCASSYRAGGTDTQYFGPGTRLTVL.